Listed below are T cell receptor beta chains from one sample, sequenced in a study of shared clonotypes between healthy human individuals. The protocol was immunoSEQ multiplex PCR, while the TCRdb copy is restricted to in-frame clones and leaves out a portion. Seen here are some 1,600,000 clones, approximately 98% observed once, and the top ten hold 0.4% to 0.45%. What was sequenced was naive CD4+ T cells sorted from blood. The source is a man in his thirties or forties in good health. Both conserved end residues are part of each CDR3. D genes are given only for firm matches. Some rows have no size entry. The others give once, few or many, or a class for an expanded clone.

v_gene	abundance	j_gene	d_gene	CDR3nt	CDR3aa
TRBV11-2	.	TRBJ2-7	TRBD2	TGTGCCAGCAGCTCTCTAGTACTAGCGGGAGCGGATGAACACGAGCAGTACTTC	CASSSLVLAGADEHEQYF
TRBV9	.	TRBJ2-2	.	TGTGCCAGCAGCGTAGATGTAGGACTCTCCACCGGGGAGCTGTTTTTT	CASSVDVGLSTGELFF
TRBV5-6	.	TRBJ1-5	TRBD1	TGTGCCAGCAGCCCACGCGACAGGGGGGACTCTCAGCCCCAGCATTTT	CASSPRDRGDSQPQHF
TRBV19	.	TRBJ2-1	.	TGTGCCAGTAGTATAGCTGGACTAACCGGTGAGCAGTTCTTC	CASSIAGLTGEQFF
TRBV19	.	TRBJ1-1	TRBD1	TGTGCCAGTAGTATCGCGACAGGGTTACCTGAAGCTTTCTTT	CASSIATGLPEAFF
TRBV18	.	TRBJ2-5	.	TGTGCCAGCTCGTCGTACCAAGAGACCCAGTACTTC	CASSSYQETQYF
TRBV20-1	.	TRBJ2-7	.	TGCAGTGCTTCAGGGATGGGCGAGCAGTACTTC	CSASGMGEQYF
TRBV5-1	.	TRBJ2-3	.	TGCGCCAGCAGCTTGGATGGGGTAGGAGGGAAGTTCGCAGATACGCAGTATTTT	CASSLDGVGGKFADTQYF
TRBV2	.	TRBJ1-2	.	TGTGCCAGCAGTAACGGGGGACGAGCTAACTATGGCTACACCTTC	CASSNGGRANYGYTF
TRBV5-4	.	TRBJ2-1	TRBD2	TGTGCCAGCAGCTTGGCGTCTAGCGGCTCCTTCTACAATGAGCAGTTCTTC	CASSLASSGSFYNEQFF
TRBV28	.	TRBJ2-7	.	TGTGCCAGCAACCGACCACGGGCCACCTACGAGCAGTACTTC	CASNRPRATYEQYF
TRBV11-2	.	TRBJ2-7	.	TGTGCCAGCAGCTTAGAGGGGGCCCGCGGGTACGAGCAGTACTTC	CASSLEGARGYEQYF
TRBV14	.	TRBJ2-2	.	TGTGCCAGCAGCCAATTCGAGGGAGCAACCGGGGAGCTGTTTTTT	CASSQFEGATGELFF
TRBV25-1	.	TRBJ1-2	TRBD1	TGTGCCAGCAGTGACGGGGGCAGGGGGACTCTTCGTGGCTACACCTTC	CASSDGGRGTLRGYTF
TRBV9	.	TRBJ1-1	.	TGTGCCAGCAGCGTAGAGGGTCGCACTGAAGCTTTCTTT	CASSVEGRTEAFF
TRBV9	.	TRBJ1-5	.	TGTGCCAGCAGCCAACAAACCCTCGGGCCCCAGCATTTT	CASSQQTLGPQHF
TRBV19	once	TRBJ1-5	.	TGTGCCAGTAGTCGGGGACACCGGCTCAATCAGCCCCAGCATTTT	CASSRGHRLNQPQHF
TRBV25-1	.	TRBJ1-1	.	TGTGCCAGCAGTGAATCCCTAGGGAAGAACACTGAAGCTTTCTTT	CASSESLGKNTEAFF
TRBV29-1	.	TRBJ1-1	.	TGCAGCGTGGGCCTTACAGGGAAATTGGCTGAAGCTTTCTTT	CSVGLTGKLAEAFF
TRBV10-3	.	TRBJ2-7	.	TGTGCCATCAGTGAATCGGCCTTTACCTCCTACGAGCAGTACTTC	CAISESAFTSYEQYF
TRBV7-8	.	TRBJ1-2	.	TGTGCCAGCAGCCAAGGAGGGGCAGGCTACACCTTC	CASSQGGAGYTF
TRBV30	.	TRBJ2-3	TRBD2	TGTGCCTGGAGAATCGGGCTAGCGGGAAGCACAGATACGCAGTATTTT	CAWRIGLAGSTDTQYF
TRBV5-5	.	TRBJ2-5	.	TGTGCCAGCAGCTTGGAACAGCCAGAGACCCAGTACTTC	CASSLEQPETQYF
TRBV7-3	few	TRBJ1-1	.	TGTGCCAGCAGCCGTGGACCGACTGAGTACACTGAAGCTTTCTTT	CASSRGPTEYTEAFF
TRBV5-4	.	TRBJ2-2	.	TGTGCCAGCAGCCCCCGCGGGGACATCCGCACCGGGGAGCTGTTTTTT	CASSPRGDIRTGELFF
TRBV27	.	TRBJ2-3	TRBD2	TGTGCCAGCAGTCCCGCCCGGGGCGCGGGAGTTAGCACAGATACGCAGTATTTT	CASSPARGAGVSTDTQYF
TRBV19	.	TRBJ2-7	TRBD1	TGTGCCAGTAGTATAGGAATGGGACAGTACTACGAGCAGTACTTC	CASSIGMGQYYEQYF
TRBV28	.	TRBJ2-1	TRBD2	TGTGCCAGCAGTCGGCTAGCGGGTTCCTACAATGAGCAGTTCTTC	CASSRLAGSYNEQFF
TRBV18	.	TRBJ2-3	.	TGTGCCAGCTCATTGAACCCAAGAGCGGCCCCAGATACGCAGTATTTT	CASSLNPRAAPDTQYF
TRBV5-1	.	TRBJ2-7	.	TGCGCCAGCAGCGCCTCATCCGGGACGGTCCCCTACGAGCAGTACTTC	CASSASSGTVPYEQYF
TRBV5-6	.	TRBJ2-7	.	TGTGCCAGCAGTCTGGAGGGTTACACCTACGAGCAGTACTTC	CASSLEGYTYEQYF
TRBV30	.	TRBJ2-7	.	TGTGCCTGGAGTCTGGAGGACGAGCAGTACTTC	CAWSLEDEQYF
TRBV5-5	.	TRBJ2-3	.	TGTGCCAGCACCCCGGGACCGCATACAATAGATACGCAGTATTTT	CASTPGPHTIDTQYF
TRBV27	.	TRBJ1-5	.	TGTGCCAGCAGTTTTGACGGACGGCCCAATCAGCCCCAGCATTTT	CASSFDGRPNQPQHF
TRBV5-8	.	TRBJ1-1	TRBD1	TGTGCCAGCAGCACCGGACAGGGTGTAGCTTTCTTT	CASSTGQGVAFF
TRBV5-1	.	TRBJ2-7	TRBD1	TGCGCCAGCAGCTTGGCCCGAGGGACAGGGGTTCTTGGGTCTAACGAGCAGTACTTC	CASSLARGTGVLGSNEQYF
TRBV5-4	.	TRBJ2-5	.	TGTGCCAGCAGCTCCCCACGTCTCCAAGAGACCCAGTACTTC	CASSSPRLQETQYF
TRBV7-6	.	TRBJ1-2	.	TGTGCCAGCAGCTTTTCAATCGGCAGACTGACTAACTATGGCTACACCTTC	CASSFSIGRLTNYGYTF
TRBV7-2	.	TRBJ2-5	TRBD2	TGTGCCAGCAGCTCAGGTCGGGGGGTTGTGGAGACCCAGTACTTC	CASSSGRGVVETQYF
TRBV5-4	.	TRBJ2-1	TRBD2	TGTGCCAGCAGCGTTCGAGCGGGATATGAGCAGTTCTTC	CASSVRAGYEQFF
TRBV15	.	TRBJ2-7	.	TGTGCCACCAGCGCTCACCTCTCCTACGAGCAGTACTTC	CATSAHLSYEQYF
TRBV30	.	TRBJ2-1	TRBD1	TGTGCCTGGAGTAGACGACAGGGGGCCTACAATGAGCAGTTCTTC	CAWSRRQGAYNEQFF
TRBV4-2	.	TRBJ2-2	TRBD1	TGTGCCAGCGACCGGACAGGGCGCACCGGGGAGCTGTTTTTT	CASDRTGRTGELFF
TRBV18	.	TRBJ1-1	TRBD1	TGTGCCAGCTCATTGGGGGGGACAGGGTTTACTGAAGCTTTCTTT	CASSLGGTGFTEAFF
TRBV5-1	.	TRBJ2-5	.	TGCGCCAGCAGCTTGTCCGGGGCAGAGACCCAGTACTTC	CASSLSGAETQYF